This T cell receptor (beta chain) was observed in a study of OX40 agonist ivuxolimab in advanced cancers. In the study overall: While on treatment, patients had intravenous ivuxolimab at 0.01 to 10 mg/kg every 2 weeks.

The germline V gene encodes CDR1 MNHNY and CDR2 SVGAGI (reference sequence). The V gene end was trimmed by 4 bases and the J gene end by 1 base; junction bases not matched to a gene: 5. This CDR3 has 16 amino acids. Produced via immunoSEQ multiplex PCR; TCRdb's table is partial and in-frame only. The sample has around 41,000 clones; roughly 91% are singletons. Autoimmune disease history or systemic immunosuppression led to patients being barred. The sequenced sample was CD4+ or CD8+ T cells sorted from blood, obtained in a trial of the OX40 agonist ivuxolimab. The receptor was isolated from an adult with an advanced solid tumor such as melanoma, head and neck, liver or kidney cancer. The chain couples TRBV6-6 to TRBJ1-5; TRBD1 aligns across 9 bases. The CDR3 here is CASSSRTGVSNQPQHF. The CDR3, as DNA: TGTGCCAGCAGTTCCAGGACAGGGGTCAGCAATCAGCCCCAGCATTTT.